The source of this TCR beta chain is a study of blood T cell repertoires in COVID-19. Study summary: PBMCs, B-cell-depleted T cells, or T cells provided the cDNA or gDNA that made up the material.

Data came from immunoSEQ multiplex PCR; TCRdb stores just in-frame clones and leaves some out. The data show approximately 440,000 clones, roughly 90% seen once. Which cohort a participant joined came from the clinical history participants gave. V gave up 3 bases and J gave up 4 bases, with 12 bases separating them. Germline CDR1 reads MNHNY; CDR2 reads SVGAGI (reference sequence). CDR3 length: 15 amino acids. The chain uses TRBV6-6 and TRBJ2-2; tentative D call: TRBD1 (6 bases). The sample consisted of PBMCs or T cells enriched from blood (not recorded which). The TCR originated in a woman between 18 and 29 years old who had recovered from COVID-19. The CDR3 reads CASSYDRPTTGELFF. CDR3 nucleotides: TGTGCCAGCAGTTATGACAGGCCGACCACCGGGGAGCTGTTTTTT.